The 18 T cell receptor beta chains given below trace back to one sample, sequenced in a study of shared clonotypes between healthy human individuals. Assay: immunoSEQ multiplex PCR; the TCRdb copy retains only in-frame clones and omits some. The sample comprises around 2.3 million clones, nearly 97% of which are singletons, and over 0.1% rests with the top ten. The sequenced sample consisted of naive CD4+ T cells sorted from blood. Noted subset: CD45RA+ positively selected. All receptors derive from a man younger than 35 in good health.

The gene calls are TRBV6-5 and TRBJ2-7; D might be TRBD2 (5 bases). CDR3 length: 14 residues. Germline assignment: CDR1 MNHEY and CDR2 SVGAGI. V gave up 6 bases and J gave up 1 base, with 13 bases separating them. CDR3 residues: CASRNGGLSYEQYF. The CDR3 region has the DNA TGTGCCAGCAGGAACGGCGGGCTATCCTACGAGCAGTACTTC.

A note on this clone: This sample also contains other DNA sequences that code for the same CDR3. CDR3 DNA: TGTGCCAGCAGCTTAGCCCCAGGGTCCTACGAGCAGTACTTC. Its translation is CASSLAPGSYEQYF. J is TRBJ2-7 and V is TRBV11-2; maybe TRBD1 (5 bases). The germline V gene encodes CDR1 SGHAT and CDR2 FQNNGV. The CDR3 sequence is 14 residues long. V was clipped by 1 base and J by 1 base, with 8 bases between them. The full variable domain, in which reference TRBV11-2 and TRBJ2-7 provide the parts outside the CDR3, is EAGVAQSPRYKIIEKRQSVAFWCNPISGHATLYWYQQILGQGPKLLIQFQNNGVVDDSQLPKDRFSAERLKGVDSTLKIQPAKLEDSAVYLCASSLAPGSYEQYFGPGTRLTVT.

V and J are TRBV6-6 and TRBJ1-6, with 8 bases identical to TRBD1. V trimming: 5 bases; J trimming: 7 bases; junction bases outside the gene matches: 7. The CDR3 runs 15 residues. Germline-derived CDR1 and CDR2 are MNHNY and SVGAGI (reference sequence). CDR3 sequence (DNA): TGTGCCAGCAGTCCATACAGGGGGGTAAATTCACCCCTCCACTTT. Protein product: CASSPYRGVNSPLHF.

This rearrangement joins TRBV5-1 to TRBJ2-5; perhaps TRBD1 as D (5 bases). V gave up 0 bases and J gave up 5 bases, with 8 bases separating them. CDR1 is SGHRS and CDR2 is YFSETQ in the germline V gene. The CDR3 extends over 13 amino acids. DNA of the CDR3: TGCGCCAGCAGCTTGGCAGGGATGGAGACCCAGTACTTC. Translating it yields CASSLAGMETQYF. The full variable domain, in which reference TRBV5-1 and TRBJ2-5 provide the parts outside the CDR3, is KAGVTQTPRYLIKTRGQQVTLSCSPISGHRSVSWYQQTPGQGLQFLFEYFSETQRNKGNFPGRFSGRQFSNSRSEMNVSTLELGDSALYLCASSLAGMETQYFGPGTRLLVL.

This chain uses TRBV6-1 with TRBJ1-6, with D maybe TRBD1 (5 bases). Trimming took off 0 bases at V and 7 bases at J, with 13 bases between the two ends. CDR1 is MNHNS, CDR2 SASEGT, per germline. The CDR3 has 16 residues. CDR3 DNA sequence: TGTGCCAGCAGTGAAGCCGGGGCAGGTTCGAATTCACCCCTCCACTTT. Its protein is CASSEAGAGSNSPLHF.

J is TRBJ1-6 and V is TRBV28; D call uncertain. CDR1 is MDHEN, CDR2 SYDVKM, per germline. The CDR3 length is 12 residues. V was trimmed by 6 bases and J by 9 bases, leaving 9 bases between them. The CDR3 sequence: CASRKQISPLHF. The CDR3 coding sequence is TGTGCCAGCAGAAAACAGATTTCACCCCTCCACTTT.

This clone appeared once. The rearrangement joins TRBV10-1 to TRBJ1-1, with D perhaps TRBD1 (5 bases). Germline V gene lookup returns CDR1 WNHNN and CDR2 SYGVQD (reference sequence). V lost 5 bases, J lost 3 bases, and 16 bases lay in between. The CDR3 consists of 15 residues. The DNA of the CDR3 is TGCGCCAGCAGTCGAACGGGGGTTGGGGACACTGAAGCTTTCTTT. This sequence encodes CASSRTGVGDTEAFF.

V usage is TRBV5-1 and J usage is TRBJ2-7; no reliable D call. V shed 4 bases and J shed 0 bases, with 14 bases lying between them. Germline CDR1 and CDR2: SGHRS and YFSETQ. The CDR3 is made up of 15 amino acids. The CDR3 DNA sequence: TGCGCCAGCAGCCCTTACAGTGGCCTCTCCTACGAGCAGTACTTC. Translating gives CASSPYSGLSYEQYF.

This chain connects TRBV2 to TRBJ2-1, with 8 bases identical to TRBD1. This CDR3 is built from 16 residues. CDR1 and CDR2 (germline): SNHLY, FYNNEI. V lost 6 bases to trimming and J lost 9 bases; unmatched junction nucleotides: 16. As DNA, the CDR3 is TGTGCCAGCAGACCAGGGGGCAATGTCCTAAGCAGTGAGCAGTTCTTC. Its translation: CASRPGGNVLSSEQFF.

J is TRBJ2-1 and V is TRBV11-2; TRBD2 matches at 12 bases. CDR3 length equals 15 residues. J was trimmed by 6 bases and V by 5 bases; bases with no gene match: 5. Germline V lookup: CDR1 SGHAT, CDR2 FQNNGV. In nucleotides, the CDR3 is TGTGCCAGCAGCCGACTAGCGGGGGACTTCAATGAGCAGTTCTTC. As protein: CASSRLAGDFNEQFF.

The CDR3 loop is CASSMTGGVLNGKLFF. Here the CDR3 DNA reads TGTGCCAGCAGCATGACAGGGGGCGTTTTAAATGGGAAACTGTTTTTT. The rearrangement links TRBV11-2 to TRBJ1-4, with TRBD1 matching 10 bases. The CDR3 covers 16 residues. V lost 5 bases and J lost 11; bases outside the gene matches: 14. CDR1 and CDR2 (germline): SGHAT, FQNNGV.

A note on this clone: This specimen includes other DNA sequences encoding the same CDR3. The chain recombines TRBV13 with TRBJ1-2, with TRBD1 as a possible D gene (6 bases). CDR3 length equals 13 residues. Germline V gives CDR1 PRHDT, CDR2 FYEKMQ (reference sequence). V was shortened by 3 bases and J by 2 bases, with 7 bases between the two germline ends. CDR3 residues: CASSFQGNYGYTF. The CDR3 DNA reads as TGTGCCAGCAGCTTCCAGGGGAACTATGGCTACACCTTC.

V usage is TRBV10-2 and J usage is TRBJ1-2; possible D gene TRBD1, 6 bases. In germline, CDR1 is WSHSY, CDR2 SAAADI. The CDR3 is 15 residues long. V lost 1 base and J 7 bases, leaving 16 bases between the germline ends. DNA for the CDR3: TGCGCCAGCAGTGAGTTGATCTTAGGGACATCTGGCTACACCTTC. Its protein is CASSELILGTSGYTF.

This rearrangement joins TRBV6-1 to TRBJ2-7, with 7 bases that match TRBD1. Germline V gives CDR1 MNHNS, CDR2 SASEGT. J lost 2 bases, V lost 6 bases, and 7 bases had no gene match. This CDR3 spans 14 amino acids. Here the CDR3 DNA reads TGTGCCAGCAGACAATACAGGGGAGCCTACGAGCAGTACTTC. Amino acid sequence: CASRQYRGAYEQYF.

This rearrangement joins TRBV2 to TRBJ1-5; D is ambiguous. This CDR3 has 14 amino acids. Germline lookup yields CDR1 SNHLY and CDR2 FYNNEI. Trimming removed 3 bases at V and 4 bases at J, with 10 bases between. CDR3 in DNA: TGTGCCAGCAGTGAGGCGGTCCCGAATCAGCCCCAGCATTTT. Protein sequence: CASSEAVPNQPQHF. The full variable domain, in which reference TRBV2 and TRBJ1-5 provide the parts outside the CDR3, is EPEVTQTPSHQVTQMGQEVILRCVPISNHLYFYWYRQILGQKVEFLVSFYNNEISEKSEIFDDQFSVERPDGSNFTLKIRSTKLEDSAMYFCASSEAVPNQPQHFGDGTRLSIL.

The V gene is TRBV6-6, the J gene TRBJ1-2; a possible D gene is TRBD1 (6 bases). The germline V and J ends were trimmed by 4 bases and 5 bases, with 14 bases remaining between them. The CDR3 runs to 14 residues. Germline V gene data show CDR1 as MNHNY and CDR2 as SVGAGI (reference sequence). CDR3 residues: CASSSSDSSYGYTF. CDR3 DNA sequence: TGTGCCAGCAGTTCGTCGGACAGCTCATATGGCTACACCTTC.

The chain is built from TRBV30 and TRBJ1-5; D unresolved. V shed 0 bases and J shed 0 bases, with 9 bases lying between them. Germline CDR1 GTSNPN, CDR2 SVGIG (reference sequence). The CDR3 runs 15 residues. CDR3 nucleotides: TGTGCCTGGAGTGTATCAGCACATAGCAATCAGCCCCAGCATTTT. Translating gives CAWSVSAHSNQPQHF.

J is TRBJ2-5 and V is TRBV7-9; D is undetermined. This CDR3 contains 14 residues. Germline assignment: CDR1 SEHNR and CDR2 FQNEAQ (reference sequence). With 4 bases removed from V and 7 bases from J, the gap between germline ends came to 16 bases. CDR3 nucleotides: TGTGCCAGCAGCTCCATAACCGGATCAGGGACCCAGTACTTC. Translating it yields CASSSITGSGTQYF.